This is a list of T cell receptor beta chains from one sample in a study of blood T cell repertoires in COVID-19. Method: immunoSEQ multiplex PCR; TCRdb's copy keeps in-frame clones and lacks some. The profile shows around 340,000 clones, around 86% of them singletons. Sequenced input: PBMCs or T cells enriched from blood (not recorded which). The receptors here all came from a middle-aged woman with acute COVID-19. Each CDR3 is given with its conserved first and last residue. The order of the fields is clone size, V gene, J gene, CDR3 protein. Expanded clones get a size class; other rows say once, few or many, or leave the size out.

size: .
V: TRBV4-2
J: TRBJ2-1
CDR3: CASSQRDRGQGEQFF

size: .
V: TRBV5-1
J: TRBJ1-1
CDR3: CASSLIRGGDGTEAFF

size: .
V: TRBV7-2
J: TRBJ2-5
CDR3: CASSSKRRAGGGETQYF

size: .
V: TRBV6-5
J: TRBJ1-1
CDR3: CASSLDPGVTEAFF

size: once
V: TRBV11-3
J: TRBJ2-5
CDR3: CASSRGLQETQYF

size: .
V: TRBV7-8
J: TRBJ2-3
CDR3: CASSLSGTTDTQYF

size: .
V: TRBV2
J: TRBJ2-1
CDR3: CAGKQGQAEQFF

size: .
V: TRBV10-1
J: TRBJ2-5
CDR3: CASQRITGGPGETQYF

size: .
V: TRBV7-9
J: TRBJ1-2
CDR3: CASSPGQGDYGYTF

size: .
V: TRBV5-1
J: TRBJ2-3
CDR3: CASSLGASASGSRPDTQYF

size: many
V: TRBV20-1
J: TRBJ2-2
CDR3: CSTYSNGELFF

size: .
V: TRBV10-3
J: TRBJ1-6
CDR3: CAISESSGTPYNSPLHF

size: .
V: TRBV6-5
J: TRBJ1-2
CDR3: CASSYTRQINYGYTF

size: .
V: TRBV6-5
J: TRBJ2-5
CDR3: CASSYSGQAWETQYF

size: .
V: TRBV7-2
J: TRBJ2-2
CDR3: CASWPGQGNTGELFF

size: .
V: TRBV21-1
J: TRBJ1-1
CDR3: CASSKGPDRGIRSTEAFF

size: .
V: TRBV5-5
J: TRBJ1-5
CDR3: CASSFLDRGKNQPQHF

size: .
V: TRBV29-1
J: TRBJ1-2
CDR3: CSGRTAANYGYTF

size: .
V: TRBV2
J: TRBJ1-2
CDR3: CASSRQGNNYGYTF

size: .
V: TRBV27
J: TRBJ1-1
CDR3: CASRSREVNTEAFF